The rows below give T cell receptor beta chains drawn from one sample of a study of blood T cell repertoires in COVID-19. Using immunoSEQ multiplex PCR, the repertoire was profiled, and TCRdb retains in-frame clones only, with some absent. The sample lists roughly 290,000 clones, around 87% occurring once. The sequenced sample consisted of peripheral blood. These receptors were taken from a woman aged 50 to 60 who had recovered from COVID-19. The CDR3 runs from the conserved cysteine through the conserved F or W. The D gene is left open where the match is weak.

j_call v_call d_call cdr3_aa
TRBJ1-1 TRBV18 . CASSLQGQGEAFF
TRBJ1-1 TRBV5-1 TRBD1 CASRTGDTGVNTEAFF
TRBJ1-1 TRBV7-9 TRBD1 CASSRTGAGDTEAFF
TRBJ2-7 TRBV24-1 . CATSDLYEQYF
TRBJ1-1 TRBV5-6 TRBD1 CASSSFGWDRGNSTEAFF
TRBJ2-3 TRBV30 TRBD1 CAWSVRQGTDTQYF
TRBJ2-1 TRBV18 . CASSPQTSFSGEQFF
TRBJ2-1 TRBV10-3 TRBD2 CAISPVAGEDEQFF
TRBJ2-1 TRBV27 TRBD2 CASRILAVTSYNEQFF
TRBJ1-6 TRBV19 TRBD1 CASRAPDRGNSPLHF
TRBJ2-1 TRBV28 TRBD2 CASSLPGLAGGNEQFF
TRBJ1-5 TRBV4-3 . CASSDTIKAGEVNQPQHF
TRBJ2-6 TRBV18 TRBD1 CASSPTGARGANVLTF
TRBJ2-1 TRBV10-3 TRBD1 CAIGGTGSYNEQFF
TRBJ2-2 TRBV7-2 TRBD2 CASSLAPAGGLGELFF
TRBJ1-4 TRBV4-3 TRBD1 CASSSRQGGNEKLFF
TRBJ2-1 TRBV5-4 TRBD2 CASNLGVAGGHEQFF
TRBJ2-3 TRBV30 . CAWSVLGRTSDTQYF
TRBJ1-2 TRBV28 . CASNQQGAHYGYTF
TRBJ1-5 TRBV2 TRBD1 CASSETGTDNQPQHF
TRBJ1-2 TRBV6-5 . CASSLAGNGYTF
TRBJ2-1 TRBV6-5 TRBD2 CASSYHSGSGSNEQFF
TRBJ2-7 TRBV7-8 . CASSFPGLVTGSSYEQYF
TRBJ2-1 TRBV11-3 . CASSFGLFSYNEQFF
TRBJ1-2 TRBV27 . CASSIGGLGGYGYTF
TRBJ2-3 TRBV6-5 TRBD2 CASSYSGLPTDTQYF
TRBJ2-7 TRBV29-1 TRBD2 CSALRLAGGSSYEQYF
TRBJ2-7 TRBV19 . CASSIRSNYEQYF
TRBJ2-3 TRBV11-1 . CASSFFQGSTDTQYF